These T cell receptor beta chains were read from a single sample in a study of blood T cells in healthy people across ages. Via MiXCR, TCRdb re-called the 5' RACE reads, giving one row per CDR3 protein. Here the sample spans some 1.5 million distinct CDR3 sequences, approximately 43% being singletons. Input material: blood. Every receptor here comes from a woman under 30 in good health. Both conserved end residues are trimmed from each CDR3.

v_call,j_call,cdr3_aa
TRBV18,TRBJ2-1,ASSPTQGGEQF
TRBV7-4,TRBJ2-7,ASTPLAAVYEQH
TRBV9,-,ASSGYGGEQY
TRBV7-2,TRBJ2-1,ASSRFLAGGSNEQF
TRBV7-2,-,ASSFGGRPINEQY
TRBV11-2,TRBJ1-4,ASNGGDEKLF
TRBV24-1,TRBJ2-7,ATSDKRVLTNNEQY
TRBV5-1,TRBJ2-3,ASSDEGLVYTDTQY
TRBV7-9,TRBJ1-6,ASRPDGSSYNSPLH
TRBV9,TRBJ1-4,ASRAGGDSNEKLF
TRBV5-1,TRBJ2-5,ASSLSTGQGETQY
TRBV14,TRBJ2-7,ASSQGWVYEQY
TRBV6-5,TRBJ1-2,ASSNGNSYGYT
TRBV4-3,TRBJ2-3,ASSQFVTQGTQY
TRBV4-2,TRBJ2-1,ASNPRLEFGTSQFNEQF
TRBV7-7,TRBJ2-1,ASSTIAGGPNNEQF
TRBV5-6,TRBJ1-1,ACSIRHRTEAF
TRBV4-3,TRBJ2-4,ASSQVRGAKNIQY
TRBV18,TRBJ1-2,ASSSGQGWGYT
TRBV12-3/TRBV12-4,TRBJ2-3,AVTALNTDTQY
TRBV27,TRBJ1-6,ASSLEDSNSPLH
TRBV20-1,TRBJ1-2,SARVRGAINYGYT
TRBV29-1,TRBJ2-3,SSMNYNTQY
TRBV11-2,TRBJ1-1,ASSLTGGARNTEAF
TRBV2,TRBJ2-3,ASSETGSDTQY
TRBV29-1,-,SARDLSYNEQY
TRBV20-1,TRBJ1-2,SARDRWVFYDYT
TRBV5-1,TRBJ2-4,ASSLATTIAKNIQY
TRBV7-9,TRBJ2-1,ASSLYVSVPEQF
TRBV9,TRBJ2-2,ASSGLNTGELF
TRBV20-1,TRBJ2-4,SARVEGIGNIQY
TRBV10-3,TRBJ1-2,AISETTLYGYT
TRBV7-2,TRBJ1-4,ASSSQGSGVSGEKLF
TRBV7-9,TRBJ2-1,ASRTGTSYNEQF
TRBV7-6,TRBJ1-1,ASSFLVGGAGNTEAF
TRBV5-1,TRBJ1-3,ASSLAGTYSGNTIY
TRBV9,TRBJ1-2,ASSVDAGQWGYT
TRBV6-2/TRBV6-3,TRBJ2-1,ASSDSERSEQF
TRBV5-1,TRBJ2-1,ASGSHRGNEQF
TRBV12-3/TRBV12-4,TRBJ1-2,ASSLAPQGDNGYT
TRBV4-2,TRBJ2-7,ASSQDWETELYEQY
TRBV5-1,TRBJ2-5,ASSLWGSEETQY
TRBV4-3,TRBJ2-1,ASSQSLDFTSYEQF
TRBV4-2,TRBJ2-5,ASSQDSGTGGNEQY
TRBV9,TRBJ2-5,ASSDTGTQY
TRBV4-3,TRBJ1-5,ASSQDVGHINQPQH
TRBV6-2/TRBV6-3,TRBJ2-1,ASSYRLDILSIGQVYNEQF
TRBV6-5,TRBJ2-1,ASSYSYASGPVNNEQF